The next 27 T cell receptor beta chains were all read from a single sample in a study of T cells in Graves' hyperthyroidism and ophthalmopathy. TCR beta CDR3 sequences were amplified from RNA transcripts. First-round RT-PCR with HTBI primers amplified the TCR CDR3 region. TCRdb passed the multiplex PCR reads through MiXCR, listing each CDR3 protein once. The table lists about 740,000 distinct CDR3 sequences, around 15% of them singletons. Material: blood. The receptors come from a woman younger than 35 with Graves' hyperthyroidism.

CDR3 DNA: TGCAGTGCTAGAGGGTCCGACTTGGGAAGTGGGCATGAGCAGTTCTTC. Translation gives CSARGSDLGSGHEQFF. This rearrangement joins TRBV20-1 to TRBJ2-1; D gene unclear. V shed 1 base and J shed 8 bases, with 21 bases lying between them. The CDR3 consists of 16 residues. Per germline, CDR1 DFQATT and CDR2 SNEGSKA (reference sequence).

To note about this clonotype: One base away lies a much larger clone, so this may be a sequencing read error. The gene calls are TRBV13 and TRBJ2-7, with a possible D match to TRBD2 (5 bases). Trimming took off 3 bases at V and 2 bases at J, with 17 bases between the two ends. There are 16 residues in the CDR3. The germline gives CDR1 PRHDT, CDR2 FYEKMQ (reference sequence). The CDR3 loop is CASSLDTSDNAYEQYF. In nucleotides, the CDR3 is TGTGCCAGCAGCTTGGATACTAGTGATAACGCCTACGAGCAGTACTTC.

This clonotype was observed many times. The CDR3: CASSLPSGSYEQYF. CDR3 coding DNA: TGTGCCAGCAGCTTACCTAGCGGGTCCTACGAGCAGTACTTC. The chain couples TRBV7-8 to TRBJ2-7, with 8 positions matching TRBD2. Germline values: CDR1 SGHVS, CDR2 FQNEAQ. V lost 2 bases, J lost 1 base, and 1 base stayed unmatched. This CDR3 is built from 14 residues.

This chain joins TRBV29-1 and TRBJ2-7, with 7 bases matching TRBD2. V trimming: 7 bases; J trimming: 2 bases; junction bases outside the gene matches: 8. The CDR3 has 13 residues. The germline V gene has CDR1 SQVTM and CDR2 ANQGSEA. CDR3 nucleotide sequence: TGCAGCGGGGGGGAGGGAGTACCCTACGAGCAGTACTTC. Its protein is CSGGEGVPYEQYF.

This clonotype was counted a few times. V is TRBV18 and J is TRBJ2-7, with D perhaps matching TRBD1 (6 bases). V shed 4 bases and J shed 0 bases, with 10 bases lying between them. This CDR3 spans 14 amino acids. CDR1 and CDR2 from the germline V gene are KGHSH and LQKENI. CDR3 nucleotide sequence: TGTGCCAGCTCACTCGACAGGTTCTCCTACGAGCAGTACTTC. This encodes CASSLDRFSYEQYF.

This clonotype has a count of ten or more. The chain couples TRBV28 to TRBJ1-5; a possible D gene is TRBD1 (5 bases). The CDR3 loop spans 15 amino acids. V was cut by 6 bases and J by 2 bases, with 14 bases left in between. The germline CDR1 and CDR2 sequences are MDHEN and SYDVKM. For the CDR3, the DNA is TGTGCCAGCAGCCCGGGGGGAAAGGGCAATCAGCCCCAGCATTTT. As protein: CASSPGGKGNQPQHF.

A few counts support this clonotype. The V call is TRBV10-3, the J call TRBJ2-7; D may be TRBD1 or TRBD2 (5 bases each). V gave up 7 bases and J gave up 6 bases, with 19 bases separating them. The CDR3 totals 14 residues. Germline CDR1 and CDR2: ENHRY and SYGVKD. As DNA, the CDR3 is TGTGCCATCACGCAAGGGACGGAGCCGGGCGAGCAGTACTTC. Its protein is CAITQGTEPGEQYF.

This clonotype was seen at least ten times. The gene calls are TRBV2 and TRBJ1-6, with D hard to call. CDR3 length: 11 amino acids. Trimming left V 7 bases short and J 13 bases short, with 11 bases between. Germline values: CDR1 SNHLY, CDR2 FYNNEI. The CDR3 DNA follows: TGTGCCAGCAAGATGACTGACCCCCTCCACTTT. Translation gives CASKMTDPLHF.

This clonotype has ten or more counts. For the CDR3, the DNA is TGCAGTGCTAGACGAGGTAGCGGTCCGGGGGAGCAGTACTTC. Translation: CSARRGSGPGEQYF. The chain carries TRBV20-1 and TRBJ2-7; D is possibly TRBD2 (6 bases). There are 14 residues in the CDR3. The germline V gene encodes CDR1 DFQATT and CDR2 SNEGSKA (reference sequence). V shed 2 bases and J shed 7 bases, with 18 bases lying between them.

The V gene is TRBV19, the J gene TRBJ2-2; D might be TRBD2 (5 bases). CDR1 and CDR2 (germline): LNHDA, SQIVND (reference sequence). The CDR3 covers 15 residues. Trimming left V 1 base short and J 12 bases short, with 18 bases between. The CDR3 spells CASSIVGSEVTQLFF. CDR3 nucleotides: TGTGCCAGTAGTATAGTAGGGAGTGAGGTAACGCAGCTGTTTTTT.

The chain's CDR3 is CSARPGSYSQETQYF. CDR3 sequence (DNA): TGCAGTGCTAGGCCCGGGTCTTATAGTCAAGAGACCCAGTACTTC. V usage is TRBV20-1 and J usage is TRBJ2-5; unclear D gene. The CDR3 totals 15 residues. Trimming cost V 3 bases and J 2 bases, with 16 bases left between them. CDR1 is DFQATT and CDR2 is SNEGSKA in the germline V gene (reference sequence).

The chain has TRBV11-2 and TRBJ2-2; 9 nucleotides agree with TRBD2. This CDR3 has 15 amino acids. The V gene's germline CDR1 is SGHAT and CDR2 FQNNGV. Germline trimming cut 5 bases from V and 6 bases from J; bases unmatched to any gene: 7. The CDR3 DNA follows: TGTGCCAGCAGCCTACTTAGCGGGAGACCCGGGGAGCTGTTTTTT. This translates into CASSLLSGRPGELFF. Filled out from reference TRBV11-2 and TRBJ2-2, the complete variable domain reads EAGVAQSPRYKIIEKRQSVAFWCNPISGHATLYWYQQILGQGPKLLIQFQNNGVVDDSQLPKDRFSAERLKGVDSTLKIQPAKLEDSAVYLCASSLLSGRPGELFFGEGSRLTVL.

This clonotype appeared a few times. The chain links TRBV6-1 to TRBJ2-1, with D perhaps matching TRBD1 (5 bases). This CDR3 spans 10 amino acids. V lost 10 bases to trimming and J lost 4 bases, with 5 bases between them. Germline CDR1 MNHNS, CDR2 SASEGT. The CDR3 protein is CATGYNEQFF. The CDR3 DNA follows: TGTGCCACAGGGTACAATGAGCAGTTCTTC.

This clonotype has at least ten counts. V usage is TRBV7-2 and J usage is TRBJ2-5, with TRBD1 identical over 8 bases. With V trimmed by 1 base and J by 5 bases, 6 bases remained unmatched. The CDR3 has 15 amino acids. Looked up from germline, CDR1 is SGHTA and CDR2 is FQGNSA. Here the CDR3 DNA reads TGTGCCAGCAGCTTAGGGTCAGGGGGCCAGGAGACCCAGTACTTC. It translates to CASSLGSGGQETQYF.

The chain is built from TRBV11-3 and TRBJ2-1; 7 bases match TRBD2. Unmatched junction bases numbered 6, after V lost 5 bases and J lost 5 bases. The CDR3 contains 14 residues. The germline V gene has CDR1 SGHNT and CDR2 YENEEA. Here the CDR3 DNA reads TGTGCCAGCAGCCCGCGGGCGGGAGACAATGAGCAGTTCTTC. It specifies CASSPRAGDNEQFF.

The table lists this clonotype with many counts. The chain combines TRBV20-1 with TRBJ2-6, with D unclear. There are 13 residues in the CDR3. V was pared by 3 bases and J by 2 bases, with 5 bases between. The germline V gene encodes CDR1 DFQATT and CDR2 SNEGSKA (reference sequence). The CDR3 coding sequence is TGCAGTGCTAGGGCCGCTGGGGCCAACGTCCTGACTTTC. This codes for CSARAAGANVLTF.

This clonotype was seen only a few times. The J gene is TRBJ2-2, the V gene TRBV6-5; maybe TRBD2 (5 bases). CDR1 is MNHEY, CDR2 SVGAGI, per germline. This CDR3 contains 13 residues. The V end lost 7 bases, the J end lost 6 bases, and 12 bases lay between the germline ends. The CDR3 sequence is CASTERESGELFF. The CDR3, as DNA: TGTGCCAGCACGGAGAGGGAGTCCGGGGAGCTGTTTTTT.

The V call is TRBV9, the J call TRBJ2-1; 15 positions agree with TRBD2. Germline V CDR1 and CDR2: SGDLS, YYNGEE. The CDR3 runs 15 residues. V was clipped by 5 bases and J by 8 bases; unmatched bases: 5. The CDR3 bases are TGTGCCAGCAGTGCCGGGACTAGCGGGAGGTATGAGCAGTTCTTC. Translating gives CASSAGTSGRYEQFF. Variable domain in full (rest from reference TRBV9 and TRBJ2-1): DSGVTQTPKHLITATGQRVTLRCSPRSGDLSVYWYQQSLDQGLQFLIQYYNGEERAKGNILERFSAQQFPDLHSELNLSSLELGDSALYFCASSAGTSGRYEQFFGPGTRLTVL.

This chain joins TRBV24-1 and TRBJ2-1; 11 bases match TRBD2. CDR1 is KGHDR, CDR2 SFDVKD, per germline. V was pared by 5 bases and J by 8 bases, with 7 bases of the junction left unmatched. The CDR3 totals 15 residues. CDR3 sequence reads: CATSVTSGSSDEQFF. The CDR3 region has the DNA TGTGCCACCAGTGTAACTAGCGGGAGTTCCGATGAGCAGTTCTTC.

This clonotype has a count of ten or more. This chain connects TRBV7-9 to TRBJ2-3, with a weak D call TRBD1 (5 bases). This CDR3 is 14 amino acids long. Trimming cost V 5 bases and J 7 bases, with 16 bases left between them. Germline loops: CDR1 SEHNR, CDR2 FQNEAQ (reference sequence). The chain's CDR3 is CASSPFAGLNTQYF. The CDR3 DNA follows: TGTGCCAGCAGCCCTTTCGCAGGGCTAAATACGCAGTATTTT.

This clonotype was seen many times. V and J are TRBV6-1 and TRBJ1-1, with a weak D call TRBD1 (5 bases). The CDR3 spans 14 residues. V lost 6 bases and J 2 bases, leaving 13 bases between the germline ends. Germline values: CDR1 MNHNS, CDR2 SASEGT. The CDR3 DNA sequence: TGTGCCAGCAGGGGGACGGGGTTAAACACTGAAGCTTTCTTT. Residues: CASRGTGLNTEAFF.

CDR3 nucleotide sequence: TGTGCCAGCAGCTTAGAGCGGTGGGGACCTGATCCGCCAATAGGGGCGAAAAACATTCAGTACTTC. Its protein product is CASSLERWGPDPPIGAKNIQYF. The chain joins TRBV7-2 to TRBJ2-4; perhaps D is TRBD1 or TRBD2 (5 bases each). V was shortened by 1 base and J by 4 bases, with 32 bases between the two germline ends. The CDR3 is made up of 22 amino acids. The germline V gene encodes CDR1 SGHTA and CDR2 FQGNSA.

This clonotype was observed a few times. The V call is TRBV20-1, the J call TRBJ2-5; TRBD2 matches 12 bases. The CDR3 covers 16 residues. CDR1 DFQATT and CDR2 SNEGSKA come from the germline V gene (reference sequence). J was trimmed by 4 bases and V by 2 bases; bases with no gene match: 8. The CDR3 DNA reads as TGCAGTGCTAGATCTGCGACTAGCGGGAGTGGAGAGACCCAGTACTTC. Protein product: CSARSATSGSGETQYF.

This clonotype came up a few times. DNA of the CDR3: TGTGCCAGCAGCTTTAAGCAGGCCGGGCCCCAGCATTTT. Translated, it gives CASSFKQAGPQHF. The chain recombines TRBV14 with TRBJ1-5; no definite D call. Trimming removed 5 bases at V and 9 bases at J, with 14 bases between. Germline lookup yields CDR1 SGHDN and CDR2 FVKESK. The CDR3 has 13 residues.

Turning to this clonotype: A read error may produce the germline difference seen at one junction end. The rearrangement joins TRBV5-1 to TRBJ2-2; D ambiguous. The CDR3 consists of 19 residues. Germline CDR1 is SGHRS and CDR2 is YFSETQ. The CDR3 region has the DNA TGCGCCAGCAACTTGGCTCCCTTCCTTCAAGGCCCCCCGGCCGGGGAGCTGTTTTTT. Translating it yields CASNLAPFLQGPPAGELFF. The full variable domain, completed using reference TRBV5-1 and TRBJ2-2, is KAGVTQTPRYLIKTRGQQVTLSCSPISGHRSVSWYQQTPGQGLQFLFEYFSETQRNKGNFPGRFSGRQFSNSRSEMNVSTLELGDSALYLCASNLAPFLQGPPAGELFFGEGSRLTVL.

The chain links TRBV20-1 to TRBJ2-7; TRBD2 aligns across 9 bases. Germline V CDR1 and CDR2: DFQATT, SNEGSKA (reference sequence). Unmatched junction bases numbered 8, after V lost 0 bases and J lost 2 bases. This CDR3 has 16 amino acids. The CDR3 bases are TGCAGTGCTAGAGACTGGGCCTTAGCGGGAGCCTACGAGCAGTACTTC. Residues: CSARDWALAGAYEQYF.

This clonotype has ten or more counts. The genes are TRBV6-1 and TRBJ2-1, with 11 bases lining up with TRBD1. Germline V gives CDR1 MNHNS, CDR2 SASEGT. This CDR3 region has 16 residues. The junction had 10 bases not matched to a gene; V was cut back by 6 bases and J by 6 bases. This chain's CDR3 is CASSVLVGQGANEQFF. The DNA for the CDR3 is TGTGCCAGCAGCGTTCTTGTTGGACAGGGGGCCAATGAGCAGTTCTTC.